These 8 T cell receptor beta chains were sequenced from one sample in a study of response to subunit inactivated influenza vaccine. TCRdb re-derived calls from the RT-PCR reads in MiXCR, one entry per CDR3 protein. The sample has about 700,000 distinct CDR3 sequences; roughly 13% are singletons. The specimen was PBMCs from blood, collected 14 to 15 days before vaccination. The receptor set was obtained from a man aged 45 to 65 who received an inactivated influenza vaccine.

With respect to this clonotype: The junction departs from the called germline gene at one end, perhaps through a read error. The chain uses TRBV30 and TRBJ2-3, with TRBD1 identical over 10 bases. Germline V lookup: CDR1 GTSNPN, CDR2 SVGIG (reference sequence). The CDR3 runs to 15 residues. The CDR3 coding sequence is TGTGCCTCACGGGATGAGACAGGGGGCACAGATACGCGGTATTTT. This codes for CASRDETGGTDTRYF. Full variable domain (rest looked up from reference TRBV30 and TRBJ2-3): SQTIHQWPATLVQPVGSPLSLECTVEGTSNPNLYWYRQAAGRGLQLLFYSVGIGQISSEVPQNLSASRPQDRQFILSSKKLLLSDSGFYLCASRDETGGTDTRYFGPGTRLTVL.

The genes are TRBV5-1 and TRBJ2-1; 11 bases line up with TRBD2. The ends lost 2 bases at V and 1 base at J; junction bases unmatched: 8. CDR3 length equals 18 residues. CDR1 is SGHRS and CDR2 is YFSETQ in the germline V gene. CDR3 coding DNA: TGCGCCAGCAGCTTACTAGCGGGAGCAGGTAGGTCCTACAATGAGCAGTTCTTC. The encoded protein is CASSLLAGAGRSYNEQFF.

The chain recombines TRBV4-3 with TRBJ1-3; D not resolved. The germline gives CDR1 LGHNA, CDR2 YSLEER. The CDR3 length is 17 residues. Trimming shortened V by 0 bases and J by 0 bases, and 12 bases separated the two germline ends. CDR3 DNA sequence: TGCGCCAGCAGCCAAGATCTTCGGCGACACTCTGGAAACACCATATATTTT. Its translation: CASSQDLRRHSGNTIYF.

This sequence joins TRBV12-3 or TRBV12-4 and TRBJ2-3; tentatively, D is TRBD2 (6 bases). V lost 6 bases to trimming and J lost 6 bases, with 13 bases between them. The CDR3 has 13 amino acids. Written as DNA, the CDR3 is TGTGCCAGCAGCCGGGCGGGGCGGGATACGCAGTATTTT. It yields the protein CASSRAGRDTQYF.

The V gene is TRBV19, the J gene TRBJ2-7; the D gene is possibly TRBD1 (5 bases). Per the germline V gene, CDR1 is LNHDA and CDR2 is SQIVND (reference sequence). V was cut by 6 bases and J by 3 bases, with 12 bases left in between. The CDR3 is made up of 13 amino acids. Here the CDR3 reads CASSPLGVYEQYF. The CDR3 DNA is TGTGCCAGTAGCCCTCTAGGGGTCTACGAGCAGTACTTC.

This clonotype showed up just a few times. The chain carries TRBV4-2 and TRBJ1-1; the D is unclear. Germline CDR1 LGHNA, CDR2 YNFKEQ. The length of the CDR3 is 13 residues. Trimming removed 5 bases from V and 12 bases from J, with 19 bases in between. The CDR3 coding sequence is TGTGCCAGCAGCTATCAACTGGACCGGCTCACTTTCTTT. This translates into CASSYQLDRLTFF.

The rearrangement joins TRBV4-1 to TRBJ2-3; D ambiguous. Trimming cost V 3 bases and J 0 bases, with 7 bases left between them. The CDR3 is 14 residues long. CDR1 and CDR2 from the germline V gene are MGHRA and YSYEKL. Here the CDR3 reads CASSQTVSTDTQYF. The CDR3 nucleotides read TGCGCCAGCAGCCAGACCGTAAGCACAGATACGCAGTATTTT.

The sample holds a few counts of this clonotype. CDR3 sequence (DNA): TGCAGTGCTAGGGGAGGATTGAAACTCGCGGTGTACAATGAGCAGTTCTTC. Protein sequence: CSARGGLKLAVYNEQFF. The rearrangement joins TRBV20-1 to TRBJ2-1, with a tentative D call TRBD2 (6 bases). CDR1 and CDR2 (germline): DFQATT, SNEGSKA (reference sequence). The V and J ends lost 3 bases and 4 bases respectively, with 22 bases between them. This CDR3 has 17 amino acids.